A selection of T cell receptor beta chains follows, all from one sample in a study of T cell clonotyping in hematopoietic cell transplantation. Produced via immunoSEQ multiplex PCR; TCRdb's table is partial and in-frame only. The data show tens of thousands of clones, about 96% seen once. The sequencing here drew on peripheral blood mononuclear cells, taken before stem cell transplant. These receptors all stem from a woman aged 45 to 65 with acute myeloid leukemia. Some clones in this sample may be carry-over from other donors' samples. Both conserved end residues are part of each CDR3. A D gene is named only where the DNA matches it firmly.

D,V,J,length,CDR3,DNA
-,TRBV10-3,TRBJ2-1,15,CAISAGGDQKNEQFF,TGTGCCATCAGTGCTGGTGGGGACCAGAAAAATGAGCAGTTCTTC
TRBD1,TRBV9,TRBJ1-6,16,CASSGQMKQGNSPLHF,TGTGCCAGCAGCGGACAGATGAAACAGGGGAATTCACCCCTCCACTTT
-,TRBV29-1,TRBJ2-7,11,CSAPQGRRQYF,TGCAGCGCACCACAGGGGAGGAGGCAGTACTTC
-,TRBV11-3,TRBJ2-3,14,CASSNDGSTDTQYF,TGTGCCAGCAGCAACGACGGGAGCACAGATACGCAGTATTTT
-,TRBV20-1,TRBJ1-2,9,CSAGRDGTF,TGCAGTGCGGGACGCGATGGGACCTTC
-,TRBV6-4,TRBJ2-3,15,CASGTQGRWTDTQYF,TGTGCCAGCGGTACTCAGGGGAGGTGGACAGATACGCAGTATTTT
-,TRBV5-6,TRBJ2-7,13,CASGGGPTYEQYF,TGTGCCAGCGGGGGCGGACCAACCTACGAGCAGTACTTC
TRBD2,TRBV5-1,TRBJ2-7,15,CASSLEGGRTYEQYF,TGCGCCAGCAGCTTGGAAGGCGGGAGGACCTACGAGCAGTACTTC
-,TRBV12-5,TRBJ1-2,11,CASASYGGYTF,TGTGCTAGTGCCTCCTACGGCGGCTACACCTTC
-,TRBV5-1,TRBJ2-5,14,CASSSRGVGETQYF,TGCGCCAGCAGCTCCCGCGGGGTTGGAGAGACCCAGTACTTC
-,TRBV7-2,TRBJ1-2,15,CASSLVLGGSYGYTF,TGTGCCAGCAGCTTAGTACTCGGGGGAAGCTATGGCTACACCTTC
-,TRBV7-9,TRBJ2-5,14,CASSFGPRQETQYF,TGTGCCAGCAGCTTTGGGCCTCGCCAAGAGACCCAGTACTTC
TRBD1,TRBV14,TRBJ1-5,15,CASSARTGGGQPQHF,TGTGCCAGCAGCGCCCGGACAGGGGGAGGTCAGCCCCAGCATTTT
-,TRBV18,TRBJ1-1,14,CASSPGRVNTEAFF,TGTGCCAGCTCACCGGGACGGGTGAACACTGAAGCTTTCTTT
TRBD1,TRBV5-6,TRBJ1-4,19,CASSWSYGQGERDNEKLFF,TGTGCCAGCAGCTGGTCTTACGGACAGGGCGAGAGGGATAATGAAAAACTGTTTTTT
-,TRBV6-6,TRBJ1-2,14,CASSSTRQSYGYTF,TGTGCCAGCAGTTCCACACGACAGTCCTATGGCTACACCTTC
-,TRBV19,TRBJ1-5,13,CASSIGVNQPQHF,TGTGCCAGTAGTATAGGAGTCAATCAGCCCCAGCATTTT
TRBD2,TRBV7-6,TRBJ2-3,19,CASSDQGLAGGWGTDTQYF,TGTGCCAGCAGCGATCAGGGACTAGCGGGAGGGTGGGGCACAGATACGCAGTATTTT
TRBD1,TRBV10-3,TRBJ1-1,15,CATNIGDRGDTEAFF,TGTGCCACCAATATAGGGGACAGGGGGGACACTGAAGCTTTCTTT
-,TRBV6-4,TRBJ1-1,13,CARTDRLNTEAFF,TGTGCCAGAACGGACAGACTTAACACTGAAGCTTTCTTT